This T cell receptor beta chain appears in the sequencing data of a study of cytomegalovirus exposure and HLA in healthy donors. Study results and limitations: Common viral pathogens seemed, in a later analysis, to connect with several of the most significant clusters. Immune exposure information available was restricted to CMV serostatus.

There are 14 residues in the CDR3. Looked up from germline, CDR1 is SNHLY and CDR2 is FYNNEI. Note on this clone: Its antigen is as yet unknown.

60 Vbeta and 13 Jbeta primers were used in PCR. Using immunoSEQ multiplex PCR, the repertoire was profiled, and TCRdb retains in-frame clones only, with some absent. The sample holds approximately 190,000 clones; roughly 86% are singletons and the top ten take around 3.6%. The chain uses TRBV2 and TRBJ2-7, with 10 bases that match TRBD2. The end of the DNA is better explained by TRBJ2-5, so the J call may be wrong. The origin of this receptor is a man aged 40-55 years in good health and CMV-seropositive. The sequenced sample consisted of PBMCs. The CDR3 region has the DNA TGTGCCAGCAGCCTGACTAGCGGGCAAGAGACCCAGTACTTC. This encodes CASSLTSGQETQYF.